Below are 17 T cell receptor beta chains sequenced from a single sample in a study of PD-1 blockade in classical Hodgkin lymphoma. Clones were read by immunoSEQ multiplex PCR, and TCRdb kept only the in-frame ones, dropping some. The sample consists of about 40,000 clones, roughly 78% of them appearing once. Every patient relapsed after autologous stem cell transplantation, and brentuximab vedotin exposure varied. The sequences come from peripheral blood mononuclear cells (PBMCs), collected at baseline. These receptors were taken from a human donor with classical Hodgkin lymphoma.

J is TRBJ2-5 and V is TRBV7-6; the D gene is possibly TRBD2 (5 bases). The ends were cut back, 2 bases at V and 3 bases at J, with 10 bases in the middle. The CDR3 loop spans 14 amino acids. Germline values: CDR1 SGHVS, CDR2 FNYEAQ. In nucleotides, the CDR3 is TGTGCCAGCAGCTTAATAGAGAGGGAAGAGACCCAGTACTTC. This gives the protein CASSLIEREETQYF.

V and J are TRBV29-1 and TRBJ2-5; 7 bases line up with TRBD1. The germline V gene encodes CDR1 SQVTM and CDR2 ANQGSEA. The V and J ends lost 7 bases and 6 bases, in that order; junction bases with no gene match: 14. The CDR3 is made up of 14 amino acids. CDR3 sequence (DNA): TGCAGCGCCGTGTCCTCAGGGGGAAGGCAGACCCAGTACTTC. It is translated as CSAVSSGGRQTQYF. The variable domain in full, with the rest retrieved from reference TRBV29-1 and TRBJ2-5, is SAVISQKPSRDICQRGTSLTIQCQVDSQVTMMFWYRQQPGQSLTLIATANQGSEATYESGFVIDKFPISRPNLTFSTLTVSNMSPEDSSIYLCSAVSSGGRQTQYFGPGTRLLVL.

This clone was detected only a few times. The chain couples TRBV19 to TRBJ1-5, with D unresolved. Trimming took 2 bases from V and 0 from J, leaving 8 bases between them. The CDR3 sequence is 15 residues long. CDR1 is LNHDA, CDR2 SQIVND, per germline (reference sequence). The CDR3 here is CASSIRAYSNQPQHF. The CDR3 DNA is TGTGCCAGTAGTATAAGGGCCTATAGCAATCAGCCCCAGCATTTT.

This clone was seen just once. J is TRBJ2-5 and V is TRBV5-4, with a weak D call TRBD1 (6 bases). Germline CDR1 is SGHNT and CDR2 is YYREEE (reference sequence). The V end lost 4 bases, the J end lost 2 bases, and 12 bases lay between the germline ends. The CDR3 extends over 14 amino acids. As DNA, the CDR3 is TGTGCCAGCAGCGAAATAAGGGGGCAAGAGACCCAGTACTTC. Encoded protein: CASSEIRGQETQYF.

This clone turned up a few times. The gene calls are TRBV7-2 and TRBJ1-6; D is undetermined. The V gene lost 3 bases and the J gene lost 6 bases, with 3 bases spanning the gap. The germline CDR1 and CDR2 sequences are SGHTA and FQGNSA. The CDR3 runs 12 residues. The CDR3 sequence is CASSLSNSPLHF. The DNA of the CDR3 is TGTGCCAGCAGCTTGAGTAATTCACCCCTCCACTTT.

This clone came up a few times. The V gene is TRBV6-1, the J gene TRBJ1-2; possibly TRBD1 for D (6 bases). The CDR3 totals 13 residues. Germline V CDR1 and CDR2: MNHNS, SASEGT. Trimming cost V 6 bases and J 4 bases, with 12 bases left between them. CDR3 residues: CASRRGYGYGYTF. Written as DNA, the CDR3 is TGTGCCAGCAGGAGGGGGTACGGCTATGGCTACACCTTC.

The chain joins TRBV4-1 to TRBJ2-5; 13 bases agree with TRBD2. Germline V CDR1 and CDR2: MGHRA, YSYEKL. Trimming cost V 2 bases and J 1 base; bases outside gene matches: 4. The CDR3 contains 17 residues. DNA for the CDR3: TGCGCCAGCAGCCAACCCGGGACTAGCGGGGCCCAAGAGACCCAGTACTTC. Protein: CASSQPGTSGAQETQYF.

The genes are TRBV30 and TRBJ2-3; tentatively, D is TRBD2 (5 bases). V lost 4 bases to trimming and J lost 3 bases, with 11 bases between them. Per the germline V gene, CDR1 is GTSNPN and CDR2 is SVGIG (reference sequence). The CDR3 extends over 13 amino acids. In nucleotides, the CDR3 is TGTGCCTGGACCCCCGGGGAGACAGATACGCAGTATTTT. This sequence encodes CAWTPGETDTQYF.

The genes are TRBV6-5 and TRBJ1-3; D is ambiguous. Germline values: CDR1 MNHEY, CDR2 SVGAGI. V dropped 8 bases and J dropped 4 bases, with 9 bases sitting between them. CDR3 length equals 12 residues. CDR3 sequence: CASSDVGNTIYF. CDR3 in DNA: TGTGCCAGCTCCGACGTCGGAAACACCATATATTTT.

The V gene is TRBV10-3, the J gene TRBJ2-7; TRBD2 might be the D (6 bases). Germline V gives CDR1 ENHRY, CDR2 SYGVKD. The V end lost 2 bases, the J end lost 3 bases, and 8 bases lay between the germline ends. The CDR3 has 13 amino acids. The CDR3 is CAISEGTVYEQYF. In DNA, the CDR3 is TGTGCCATCAGTGAGGGGACTGTCTACGAGCAGTACTTC.

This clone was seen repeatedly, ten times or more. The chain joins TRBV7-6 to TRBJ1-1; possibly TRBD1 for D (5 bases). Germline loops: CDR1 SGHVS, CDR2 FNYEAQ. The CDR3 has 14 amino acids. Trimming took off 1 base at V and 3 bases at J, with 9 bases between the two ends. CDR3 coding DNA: TGTGCCAGCAGCTTAGGAGGCAGGGACACTGAAGCTTTCTTT. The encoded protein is CASSLGGRDTEAFF.

The CDR3 here is CATARAGGTDTQYF. CDR3 DNA sequence: TGTGCCACCGCGAGAGCGGGGGGGACGGATACGCAGTATTTT. This sequence joins TRBV19 and TRBJ2-3; 10 bases are shared with TRBD2. The V gene's germline CDR1 is LNHDA and CDR2 SQIVND (reference sequence). Trimming cost V 10 bases and J 6 bases; bases outside gene matches: 10. This CDR3 is built from 14 residues.

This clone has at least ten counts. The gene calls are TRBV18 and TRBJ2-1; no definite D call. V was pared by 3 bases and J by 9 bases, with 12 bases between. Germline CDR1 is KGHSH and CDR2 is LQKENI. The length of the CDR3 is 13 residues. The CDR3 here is CASSPQSLSEQFF. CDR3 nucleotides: TGTGCCAGCTCACCCCAGAGTCTCAGTGAGCAGTTCTTC. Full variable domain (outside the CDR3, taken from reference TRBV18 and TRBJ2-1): NAGVMQNPRHLVRRRGQEARLRCSPMKGHSHVYWYRQLPEEGLKFMVYLQKENIIDESGMPKERFSAEFPKEGPSILRIQQVVRGDSAAYFCASSPQSLSEQFFGPGTRLTVL.

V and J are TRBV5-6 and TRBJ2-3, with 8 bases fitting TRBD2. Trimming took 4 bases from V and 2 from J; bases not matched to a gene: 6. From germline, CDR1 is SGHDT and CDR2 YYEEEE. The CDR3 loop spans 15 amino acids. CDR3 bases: TGTGCCAGCAGCCGCACAGCGGGGGCCACAGATACGCAGTATTTT. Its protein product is CASSRTAGATDTQYF.

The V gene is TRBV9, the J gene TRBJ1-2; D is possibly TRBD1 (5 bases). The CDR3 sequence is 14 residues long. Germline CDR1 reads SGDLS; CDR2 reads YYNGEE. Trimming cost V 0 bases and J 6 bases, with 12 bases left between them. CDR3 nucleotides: TGTGCCAGCAGCGTAGGGGCAGGGCGGGATGGCTACACCTTC. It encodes CASSVGAGRDGYTF.

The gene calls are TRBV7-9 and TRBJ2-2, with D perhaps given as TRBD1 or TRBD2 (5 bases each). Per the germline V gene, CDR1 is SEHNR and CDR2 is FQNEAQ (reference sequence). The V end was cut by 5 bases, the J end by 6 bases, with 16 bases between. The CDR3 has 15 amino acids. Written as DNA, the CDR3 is TGTGCCAGCAGCCCAAGGGGTCGGGGTGCCGGGGAGCTGTTTTTT. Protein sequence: CASSPRGRGAGELFF.

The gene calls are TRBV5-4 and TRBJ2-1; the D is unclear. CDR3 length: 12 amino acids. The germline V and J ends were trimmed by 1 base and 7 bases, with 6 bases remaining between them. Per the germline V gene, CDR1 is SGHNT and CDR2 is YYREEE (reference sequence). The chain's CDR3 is CASSLNRNEQFF. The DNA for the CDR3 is TGTGCCAGCAGCTTGAATCGAAATGAGCAGTTCTTC. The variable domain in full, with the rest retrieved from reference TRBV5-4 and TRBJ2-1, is ETGVTQSPTHLIKTRGQQVTLRCSSQSGHNTVSWYQQALGQGPQFIFQYYREEENGRGNFPPRFSGLQFPNYSSELNVNALELDDSALYLCASSLNRNEQFFGPGTRLTVL.